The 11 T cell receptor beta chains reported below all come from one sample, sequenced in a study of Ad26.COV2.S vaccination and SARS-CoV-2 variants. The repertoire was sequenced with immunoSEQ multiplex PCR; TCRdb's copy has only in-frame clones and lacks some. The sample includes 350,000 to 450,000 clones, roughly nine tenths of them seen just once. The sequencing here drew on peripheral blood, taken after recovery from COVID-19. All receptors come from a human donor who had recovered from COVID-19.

The CDR3 here is CASSYQDRDGRDYGYTF. CDR3 nucleotides: TGTGCCAGCAGCTACCAGGACCGGGACGGGAGGGACTATGGCTACACCTTC. The J gene is TRBJ1-2, the V gene TRBV5-4, with TRBD1 as a possible D gene (5 bases). Germline values: CDR1 SGHNT, CDR2 YYREEE (reference sequence). This CDR3 is built from 17 residues. V was shortened by 3 bases and J by 3 bases, with 21 bases between the two germline ends.

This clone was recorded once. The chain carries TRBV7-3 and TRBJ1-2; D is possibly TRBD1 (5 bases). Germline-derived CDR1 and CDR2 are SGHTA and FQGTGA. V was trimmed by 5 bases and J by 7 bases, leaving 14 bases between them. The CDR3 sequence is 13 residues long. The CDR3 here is CASSPMGGGGYTF. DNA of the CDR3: TGTGCCAGCAGCCCTATGGGGGGGGGTGGCTACACCTTC. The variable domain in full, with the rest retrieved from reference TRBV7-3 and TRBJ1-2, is GAGVSQTPSNKVTEKGKYVELRCDPISGHTALYWYRQSLGQGPEFLIYFQGTGAADDSGLPNDRFFAVRPEGSVSTLKIQRTERGDSAVYLCASSPMGGGGYTFGSGTRLTVV.

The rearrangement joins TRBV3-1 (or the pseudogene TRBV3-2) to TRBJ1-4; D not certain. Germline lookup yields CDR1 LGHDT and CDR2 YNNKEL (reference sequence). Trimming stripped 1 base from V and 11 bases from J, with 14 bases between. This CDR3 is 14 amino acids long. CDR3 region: CASSQVNTGRKLFF. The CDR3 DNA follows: TGTGCCAGCAGCCAAGTTAACACGGGAAGGAAACTGTTTTTT.

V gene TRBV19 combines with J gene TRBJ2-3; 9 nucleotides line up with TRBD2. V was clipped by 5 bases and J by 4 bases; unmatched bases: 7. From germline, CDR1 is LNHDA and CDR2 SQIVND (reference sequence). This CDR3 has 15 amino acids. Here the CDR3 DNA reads TGTGCCAGTAGTGTCAGCGGGGGGCCTGCAGATACGCAGTATTTT. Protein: CASSVSGGPADTQYF.

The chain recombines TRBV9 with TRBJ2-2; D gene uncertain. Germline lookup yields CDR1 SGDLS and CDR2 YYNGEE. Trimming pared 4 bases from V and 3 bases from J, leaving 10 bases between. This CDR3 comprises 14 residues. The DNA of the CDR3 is TGTGCCAGCAGCCGGTGGCGGTACACCGGGGAGCTGTTTTTT. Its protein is CASSRWRYTGELFF. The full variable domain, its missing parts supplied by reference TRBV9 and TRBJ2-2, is DSGVTQTPKHLITATGQRVTLRCSPRSGDLSVYWYQQSLDQGLQFLIQYYNGEERAKGNILERFSAQQFPDLHSELNLSSLELGDSALYFCASSRWRYTGELFFGEGSRLTVL.

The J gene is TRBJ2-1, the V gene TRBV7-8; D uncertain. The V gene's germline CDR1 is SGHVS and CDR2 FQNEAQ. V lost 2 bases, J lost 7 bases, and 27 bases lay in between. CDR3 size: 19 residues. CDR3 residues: CASSLPNPSEIRRRNEQFF. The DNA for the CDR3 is TGTGCCAGCAGCTTACCAAACCCCTCTGAAATTCGGCGGCGGAATGAGCAGTTCTTC.

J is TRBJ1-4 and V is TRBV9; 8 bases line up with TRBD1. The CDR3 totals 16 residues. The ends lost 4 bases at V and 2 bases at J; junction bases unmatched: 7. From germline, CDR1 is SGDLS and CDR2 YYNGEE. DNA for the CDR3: TGTGCCAGCAGCCTCGACAGGGGTTGGACTAATGAAAAACTGTTTTTT. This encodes CASSLDRGWTNEKLFF.

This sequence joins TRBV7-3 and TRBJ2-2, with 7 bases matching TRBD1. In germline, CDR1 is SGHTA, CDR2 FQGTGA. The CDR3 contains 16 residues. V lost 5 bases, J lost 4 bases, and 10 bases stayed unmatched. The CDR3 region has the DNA TGTGCCAGCAGCGCAGCAGGGGCAGGGGGCACCGGGGAGCTGTTTTTT. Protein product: CASSAAGAGGTGELFF.

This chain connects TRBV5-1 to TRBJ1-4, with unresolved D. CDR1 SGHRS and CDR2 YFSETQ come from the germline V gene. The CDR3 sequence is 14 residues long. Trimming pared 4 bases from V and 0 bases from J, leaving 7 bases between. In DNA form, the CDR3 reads TGCGCCAGCAGCCGGGATTCAACTAATGAAAAACTGTTTTTT. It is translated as CASSRDSTNEKLFF.

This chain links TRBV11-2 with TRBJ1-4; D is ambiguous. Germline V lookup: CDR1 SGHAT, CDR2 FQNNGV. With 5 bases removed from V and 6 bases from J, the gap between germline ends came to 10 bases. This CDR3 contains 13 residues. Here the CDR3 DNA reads TGTGCCAGCAGCCCTCGACGGGATGAAAAACTGTTTTTT. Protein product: CASSPRRDEKLFF.

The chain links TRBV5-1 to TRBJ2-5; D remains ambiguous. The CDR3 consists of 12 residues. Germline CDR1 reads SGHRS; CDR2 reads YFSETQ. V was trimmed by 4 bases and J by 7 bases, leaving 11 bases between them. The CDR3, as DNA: TGCGCCAGCAGCCCGGCCATAGGGACCCAGTACTTC. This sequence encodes CASSPAIGTQYF.